Included here is one T cell receptor beta chain sequence, with context. Its antigen is still unknown. This record comes from a study of cytomegalovirus exposure and HLA in healthy donors. General observations from the study: One variant, a missense change in DCLRE1C, was linked in a later analysis to TCR beta V- and J-gene trimming. Cytomegalovirus-associated status was assigned to about 150 TCR beta chains. Per a prior analysis, the majority of TCR beta V segments were productive roughly 87% or roughly 30% of the time.

Healthy bone marrow donors formed the donor group. Both 60 Vbeta primers and 13 Jbeta primers went into the PCR. The data were produced by immunoSEQ multiplex PCR, yet TCRdb's version contains in-frame clones alone and is incomplete. The table lists 120,000 or so clones, around four fifths of them singletons. The TCR comes from a man in his forties or fifties in good health and CMV-seronegative. Sequencing input: PBMCs.

The CDR3 loop is CASSGGGVSYGYTF. DNA for the CDR3: TGTGCCAGTAGTGGCGGAGGGGTTAGCTATGGCTACACCTTC. The V gene is TRBV19, the J gene TRBJ1-2; weak D call: TRBD1 (5 bases). V gave up 5 bases and J gave up 4 bases, with 14 bases separating them. CDR1 is LNHDA and CDR2 is SQIVND in the germline V gene (reference sequence). CDR3 size: 14 residues.